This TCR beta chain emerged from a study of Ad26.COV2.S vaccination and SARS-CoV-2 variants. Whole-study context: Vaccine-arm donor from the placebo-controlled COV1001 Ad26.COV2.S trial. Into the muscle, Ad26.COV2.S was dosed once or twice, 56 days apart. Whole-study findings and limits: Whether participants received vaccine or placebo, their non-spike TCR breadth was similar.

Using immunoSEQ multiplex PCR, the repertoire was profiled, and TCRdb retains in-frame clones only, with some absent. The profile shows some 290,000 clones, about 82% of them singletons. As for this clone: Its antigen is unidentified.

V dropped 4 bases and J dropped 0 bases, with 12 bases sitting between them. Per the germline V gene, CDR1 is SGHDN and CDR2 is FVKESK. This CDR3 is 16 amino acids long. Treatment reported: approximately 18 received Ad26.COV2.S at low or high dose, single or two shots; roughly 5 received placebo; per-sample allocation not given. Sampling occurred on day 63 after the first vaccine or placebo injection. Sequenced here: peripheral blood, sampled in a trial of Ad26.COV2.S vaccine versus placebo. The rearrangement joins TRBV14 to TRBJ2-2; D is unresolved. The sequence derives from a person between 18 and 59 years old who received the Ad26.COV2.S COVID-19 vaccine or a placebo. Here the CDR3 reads CASSRFQGSNTGELFF. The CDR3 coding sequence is TGTGCCAGCAGCCGCTTTCAAGGGTCGAACACCGGGGAGCTGTTTTTT.